What follows are 24 T cell receptor beta chains derived from one specimen sequenced in a study of cytomegalovirus exposure and HLA in healthy donors. It was with 60 Vbeta and 13 Jbeta primers that the PCR ran. Libraries were prepared by immunoSEQ multiplex PCR; TCRdb keeps only in-frame clonotypes and omits some of them. Altogether approximately 150,000 clones are present, roughly 80% being singletons, with the ten largest covering roughly 2%. What was sequenced was PBMCs. The receptors shown here come from a human donor in good health.

The genes are TRBV6-5 and TRBJ1-1, with 10 bases identical to TRBD1. J gave up 1 base and V 4 bases, and 6 bases lay outside the gene matches. The CDR3 is 16 amino acids. CDR1 MNHEY and CDR2 SVGAGI come from the germline V gene. CDR3 sequence reads: CASSSGRTGGNTEAFF. The CDR3 DNA sequence: TGTGCCAGCAGTTCCGGCCGGACAGGGGGGAACACTGAAGCTTTCTTT.

The chain is built from TRBV27 and TRBJ1-5; TRBD1 aligns across 7 bases. The CDR3 runs 15 residues. V gave up 2 bases and J gave up 6 bases; unmatched junction bases: 7. Germline assignment: CDR1 MNHEY and CDR2 SMNVEV (reference sequence). The CDR3 here is CASSLNRGWGQPQHF. DNA of the CDR3: TGTGCCAGCAGTTTAAACAGGGGATGGGGTCAGCCCCAGCATTTT.

V and J are TRBV5-6 and TRBJ1-2, with D uncertain. The CDR3 extends over 13 amino acids. CDR1 SGHDT and CDR2 YYEEEE come from the germline V gene. V lost 2 bases, J lost 8 bases, and 13 bases lay in between. The DNA of the CDR3 is TGTGCCAGCAGCTTCTTACAGTGGGAGGGCTACACCTTC. The encoded protein is CASSFLQWEGYTF.

This rearrangement joins TRBV7-2 to TRBJ2-7; D unclear. Germline V CDR1 and CDR2: SGHTA, FQGNSA. The CDR3 runs 14 residues. Deletions cut 2 bases from V and 3 bases from J, with 11 bases between. CDR3: CASSLYGSGYEQYF. CDR3 bases: TGTGCCAGCAGCTTATACGGATCGGGCTACGAGCAGTACTTC.

V is TRBV29-1 and J is TRBJ1-2; TRBD1 matches at 7 bases. V lost 7 bases to trimming and J lost 8 bases; unmatched junction nucleotides: 7. The CDR3 totals 11 residues. The germline gives CDR1 SQVTM, CDR2 ANQGSEA. For the CDR3, the DNA is TGCAGCGCCGAGGACAGGAGGGGCTACACCTTC. Its protein product is CSAEDRRGYTF.

This chain joins TRBV29-1 and TRBJ1-1; 11 bases line up with TRBD1. The J segment lost 5 bases and the V segment lost 2 bases, leaving 7 bases of the junction unmatched. Germline V gives CDR1 SQVTM, CDR2 ANQGSEA. The CDR3 runs to 15 residues. As DNA, the CDR3 is TGCAGCGTTGAATCTTGGGGACAGGGGGGGACTGAAGCTTTCTTT. This sequence encodes CSVESWGQGGTEAFF.

CDR3: CASSPLSGQGSWETQYF. The CDR3 DNA follows: TGTGCCAGCTCACCGCTATCGGGACAGGGTTCTTGGGAGACCCAGTACTTC. The chain has TRBV18 and TRBJ2-5; 9 nucleotides line up with TRBD1. From germline, CDR1 is KGHSH and CDR2 LQKENI. The V gene end was trimmed by 3 bases and the J gene end by 5 bases; junction bases not matched to a gene: 13. The CDR3 is 17 amino acids.

The chain joins TRBV5-6 to TRBJ1-1; D gene unclear. V lost 0 bases and J 1 base, leaving 10 bases between the germline ends. The CDR3 length is 15 residues. Germline V gives CDR1 SGHDT, CDR2 YYEEEE. The CDR3 reads CASSLGLFSNTEAFF. CDR3 DNA: TGTGCCAGCAGCTTGGGTCTGTTTTCGAACACTGAAGCTTTCTTT.

The CDR3 is CSVLPNSSTDTQYF. CDR3 nucleotide sequence: TGCAGCGTTTTGCCCAACTCTAGCACAGATACGCAGTATTTT. The chain carries TRBV29-1 and TRBJ2-3; D ambiguous. The CDR3 contains 14 residues. Per germline, CDR1 SQVTM and CDR2 ANQGSEA. Trimming took 5 bases from V and 0 from J, leaving 12 bases between them.

The V gene is TRBV4-3, the J gene TRBJ1-2; TRBD1 matches 8 bases. The CDR3 runs to 14 residues. The trim removed 0 bases at V and 7 bases at J, leaving 4 bases unmatched. Germline CDR1 and CDR2: LGHNA and YSLEER. In DNA form, the CDR3 reads TGCGCCAGCAGCCAAGACAGGGGGCAGGGTGGCTACACCTTC. It codes for CASSQDRGQGGYTF.

About this clone: This sample also contains other DNA sequences that code for the same CDR3. This chain connects TRBV7-9 to TRBJ2-3; no firm D call. The ends were cut back, 2 bases at V and 0 bases at J, with 6 bases in the middle. The CDR3 has 14 residues. CDR1 and CDR2 from the germline V gene are SEHNR and FQNEAQ (reference sequence). The CDR3 bases are TGTGCCAGCAGCTTACGCGGTAGCACAGATACGCAGTATTTT. Translation: CASSLRGSTDTQYF.

The genes are TRBV9 and TRBJ1-2; D call uncertain. Germline V gene sequence: CDR1 SGDLS, CDR2 YYNGEE. This CDR3 contains 13 residues. Trimming removed 3 bases at V and 4 bases at J, with 10 bases between. CDR3: CASSGGGIYGYTF. The CDR3 DNA is TGTGCCAGCAGCGGAGGCGGCATCTATGGCTACACCTTC.

This sequence joins TRBV19 and TRBJ1-6; D gene unclear. Germline V gene sequence: CDR1 LNHDA, CDR2 SQIVND (reference sequence). The CDR3 is made up of 15 amino acids. The V and J ends lost 3 bases and 3 bases respectively, with 9 bases between them. In nucleotides, the CDR3 is TGTGCCAGTAGTATTCCCGGGGTCTATAATTCACCCCTCCACTTT. It translates to CASSIPGVYNSPLHF. The full variable domain, its missing parts supplied by reference TRBV19 and TRBJ1-6, is DGGITQSPKYLFRKEGQNVTLSCEQNLNHDAMYWYRQDPGQGLRLIYYSQIVNDFQKGDIAEGYSVSREKKESFPLTVTSAQKNPTAFYLCASSIPGVYNSPLHFGNGTRLTVT.

The V and J genes are TRBV27 and TRBJ1-2; a weak D match, TRBD1 (6 bases). Germline V gene lookup returns CDR1 MNHEY and CDR2 SMNVEV (reference sequence). The CDR3 runs 15 residues. With 5 bases removed from V and 2 bases from J, the gap between germline ends came to 15 bases. This CDR3 is CASSPYLRGNYGYTF. The CDR3 bases are TGTGCCAGCAGTCCATATCTCAGGGGAAACTATGGCTACACCTTC.

The chain has TRBV2 and TRBJ2-7; a possible D gene is TRBD1 (6 bases). The length of the CDR3 is 14 residues. Germline CDR1 reads SNHLY; CDR2 reads FYNNEI. Trimming took off 5 bases at V and 2 bases at J, with 13 bases between the two ends. CDR3 region: CASSRQGSTYEQYF. The DNA of the CDR3 is TGTGCCAGCAGTCGGCAGGGGTCCACCTACGAGCAGTACTTC. The complete variable domain, with remaining parts taken from reference TRBV2 and TRBJ2-7, reads EPEVTQTPSHQVTQMGQEVILRCVPISNHLYFYWYRQILGQKVEFLVSFYNNEISEKSEIFDDQFSVERPDGSNFTLKIRSTKLEDSAMYFCASSRQGSTYEQYFGPGTRLTVT.

This clone was seen just once. The chain is built from TRBV28 and TRBJ2-5; 8 nucleotides match TRBD1. After removal of 6 bases from V and 4 bases from J, the junction contained 7 bases not matched to a gene. The CDR3 covers 14 residues. The germline CDR1 and CDR2 sequences are MDHEN and SYDVKM. The CDR3 coding sequence is TGTGCCAGCAGATCCAGGACAGGGCGAGAGACCCAGTACTTC. This sequence encodes CASRSRTGRETQYF.

The chain employs TRBV4-1 and TRBJ2-7; 8 positions agree with TRBD2. Germline V gene data show CDR1 as MGHRA and CDR2 as YSYEKL. The length of the CDR3 is 16 residues. J gave up 2 bases and V 0 bases, and 6 bases lay outside the gene matches. CDR3 nucleotides: TGCGCCAGCAGCCAAGAACGGGGGGGCCTACCCTACGAGCAGTACTTC. This encodes CASSQERGGLPYEQYF.

The V call is TRBV7-6, the J call TRBJ1-4; D is uncertain. Trimming stripped 5 bases from V and 3 bases from J, with 4 bases between. The CDR3 is 12 residues long. The germline V gene has CDR1 SGHVS and CDR2 FNYEAQ. The CDR3 loop reads CASSGPNEKLFF. The CDR3 DNA sequence: TGTGCCAGCAGCGGGCCTAATGAAAAACTGTTTTTT. Full variable domain (missing parts from reference TRBV7-6 and TRBJ1-4): GAGVSQSPRYKVTKRGQDVALRCDPISGHVSLYWYRQALGQGPEFLTYFNYEAQQDKSGLPNDRFSAERPEGSISTLTIQRTEQRDSAMYRCASSGPNEKLFFGSGTQLSVL.

The DNA of the CDR3 is TGCGCCAGCAGCCAAGATCGAGCACTAGCGGGGGGTTACACAGATACGCAGTATTTT. It translates to CASSQDRALAGGYTDTQYF. This chain links TRBV4-3 with TRBJ2-3, with 12 bases fitting TRBD2. CDR1 LGHNA and CDR2 YSLEER come from the germline V gene. V lost 0 bases to trimming and J lost 2 bases; unmatched junction nucleotides: 9. CDR3 size: 19 residues.

On this clone: This CDR3 is also generated by other DNA sequences in the sample. The V call is TRBV5-1, the J call TRBJ1-2; TRBD1 matches at 7 bases. V trimming: 0 bases; J trimming: 0 bases; junction bases outside the gene matches: 2. Germline V gene data show CDR1 as SGHRS and CDR2 as YFSETQ. The CDR3 is 15 amino acids. CDR3 residues: CASSLGGTANYGYTF. DNA for the CDR3: TGCGCCAGCAGCTTGGGAGGGACAGCTAACTATGGCTACACCTTC.

The genes are TRBV5-6 and TRBJ2-7; 9 bases fit TRBD1. V lost 3 bases to trimming and J lost 2 bases; unmatched junction nucleotides: 9. CDR1 is SGHDT, CDR2 YYEEEE, per germline. This CDR3 is 16 amino acids long. CDR3 protein: CASSSYRQGEAYEQYF. In DNA, the CDR3 is TGTGCCAGCAGCTCCTACCGACAGGGGGAGGCCTACGAGCAGTACTTC.

Note on this clone: Without the conserved terminal phenylalanine or tryptophan, this CDR3 likely stems from a read error. It is unclear where the CDR3 begins or ends on the DNA, so no DNA is shown, and the CDR3 is as TCRdb lists it. The CDR3 region is CSASREGGVI. This sequence joins TRBV20-1 and TRBJ1-1. Germline lookup yields CDR1 DFQATT and CDR2 SNEGSKA (reference sequence). A total of 10 residues make up the CDR3, ends included.

The chain joins TRBV7-9 to TRBJ1-1; TRBD1 matches at 7 bases. This CDR3 is built from 14 residues. Germline V gene data show CDR1 as SEHNR and CDR2 as FQNEAQ (reference sequence). V lost 4 bases, J lost 1 base, and 3 bases stayed unmatched. The CDR3, as DNA: TGTGCCAGCAGCTCCCGGGACAGGAACACTGAAGCTTTCTTT. The encoded protein is CASSSRDRNTEAFF.

The chain uses TRBV11-1 and TRBJ2-7, with 7 bases aligning to TRBD1. V lost 5 bases and J lost 3; bases outside the gene matches: 13. Germline V gives CDR1 SGHAT, CDR2 FQDESV (reference sequence). The CDR3 length is 16 residues. The CDR3 bases are TGTGCCAGCAGCCCCGGGACAGCGACGAGGAACTACGAGCAGTACTTC. Amino acids: CASSPGTATRNYEQYF.